The TCR beta chain described here comes from a study of T cell repertoires in cytomegalovirus infection. At the level of the study: Public TCR beta signatures indicated both CMV infection and matching HLA type. Study-level findings and limits: Clonotype analysis showed dominance of the ex vivo response by HLA-C-restricted CMV-specific TCR beta clonotypes.

TCRdb re-analysed the reads in MiXCR, keeping a single row per CDR3 protein. The table has some 680,000 distinct CDR3 sequences, about 40% seen once. This clonotype was observed a handful of times. What it binds is unknown. CDR3 length equals 16 residues. J gave up 5 bases and V 1 base, and 10 bases lay outside the gene matches. The germline V gene encodes CDR1 SGHAT and CDR2 FQNNGV. The material sequenced was PBMCs. This chain uses TRBV11-2 with TRBJ2-7, with 8 positions matching TRBD1. The TCR was taken from a human donor in good health (CMV status not recorded). Some clones in this sample may be carry-over from other donors' samples. The CDR3 protein is CASSLVAGGAYHEQYF. DNA of the CDR3: TGTGCCAGCAGCTTAGTGGCAGGGGGCGCTTACCACGAGCAGTACTTC. The full variable domain, in which reference TRBV11-2 and TRBJ2-7 provide the parts outside the CDR3, is EAGVAQSPRYKIIEKRQSVAFWCNPISGHATLYWYQQILGQGPKLLIQFQNNGVVDDSQLPKDRFSAERLKGVDSTLKIQPAKLEDSAVYLCASSLVAGGAYHEQYFGPGTRLTVT.